This record looks at one T cell receptor beta chain sequence and its context. What it binds is not known. Genomic DNA came from blood conventional CD4+ T cells gated CD25-low CD127-high. These data are taken from a study of regulatory and conventional T cells in RAG deficiency. TCRdb keeps only in-frame clones here, not all; method: immunoSEQ multiplex PCR. The table shows approximately 30,000 clones, with about 96% occurring only once. General study findings and limits: Compared with controls, unique Treg TCR beta sequences dropped roughly 100-fold in Omenn syndrome and CID/AS. Omenn patients showed >80% Treg-Tconv overlap and shorter CDR3 lengths. Shannon entropy was markedly lower and Simpson indices higher in RAG-deficient patients than control T-cell subsets.

The same data also went into a second study, on regulatory T cells. From that second work: Primers: 52 TRBV forward and 13 TRBJ reverse. Skewed V and J usage and few unique V-J pairs marked patient repertoires, most in Tregs.

The clonotype comes from a human donor in good health. Source material: CD25- CD4+ T cells sorted from blood.

CDR3 sequence (DNA): TGTGCCAGCAGTAGACAGGGGGTACAGACTGAAGCTTTCTTT. This gives the protein CASSRQGVQTEAFF. V gene TRBV2 combines with J gene TRBJ1-1, with 9 bases fitting TRBD1. V trimming: 5 bases; J trimming: 5 bases; junction bases outside the gene matches: 6. CDR1 is SNHLY and CDR2 is FYNNEI in the germline V gene. This CDR3 region has 14 residues.